These 24 T cell receptor beta chains were sequenced from one sample in a study of CD8 T cells in Susac syndrome. RNA in amounts of about 0.45 to 1 ug was reverse transcribed with random hexamers. TCRdb reprocessed the immunoSEQ multiplex PCR reads via MiXCR and lists one record per CDR3 protein. The repertoire holds some 220,000 distinct CDR3 sequences, with 95% as singletons. Sequencing was carried out using CD4+ T cells from PBMCs. These receptors all come from a human donor with multiple sclerosis.

This chain links TRBV25-1 with TRBJ1-2; D unresolved. Germline V gene lookup returns CDR1 MGHDK and CDR2 SYGVNS. The CDR3 extends over 15 amino acids. V was trimmed by 4 bases and J by 4 bases, leaving 16 bases between them. Written as DNA, the CDR3 is TGTGCCAGCAGTGGATCCCGGGTCTGGCCCTATGGCTACACCTTC. This sequence encodes CASSGSRVWPYGYTF.

The chain is built from TRBV9 and TRBJ1-2, with D unclear. The CDR3 length is 15 residues. V lost 0 bases and J lost 5, with 14 bases in between. Germline V gene lookup returns CDR1 SGDLS and CDR2 YYNGEE. The chain's CDR3 is CASSVAAAAKYGYTF. DNA for the CDR3: TGTGCCAGCAGCGTAGCTGCCGCAGCGAAATATGGCTACACCTTC.

The rearrangement links TRBV7-2 to TRBJ2-5; 7 nucleotides match TRBD2. Germline V gives CDR1 SGHTA, CDR2 FQGNSA. The length of the CDR3 is 14 residues. V shed 8 bases and J 7 bases; nucleotides not matched to a gene: 13. This CDR3 is CASVSSGGTRTQYF. CDR3 nucleotides: TGTGCCAGCGTATCTTCGGGAGGCACCAGGACCCAGTACTTC.

This chain uses TRBV9 with TRBJ2-3; D is possibly TRBD1 or TRBD2 (5 bases each). V dropped 5 bases and J dropped 1 base, with 11 bases sitting between them. Germline CDR1 and CDR2: SGDLS and YYNGEE. This CDR3 is 14 amino acids long. CDR3 DNA: TGTGCCAGCAGTTCTAGGGGACGCACAGATACGCAGTATTTT. This codes for CASSSRGRTDTQYF.

The chain is built from TRBV3-1 and TRBJ1-1; D gene uncertain. Germline CDR1 reads LGHDT; CDR2 reads YNNKEL (reference sequence). The CDR3 covers 13 residues. Deletions cut 4 bases from V and 5 bases from J, with 11 bases between. CDR3: CASSLKVVTEAFF. The CDR3 DNA reads TGTGCCAGCAGCCTTAAAGTAGTGACTGAAGCTTTCTTT.

The chain links TRBV5-4 to TRBJ2-1, with D possibly being TRBD2 (6 bases). CDR3 length: 13 amino acids. Germline V lookup: CDR1 SGHNT, CDR2 YYREEE (reference sequence). Trimming took off 4 bases at V and 5 bases at J, with 10 bases between the two ends. In DNA, the CDR3 is TGTGCCAGCAGCCTAGGCGGGGACAATGAGCAGTTCTTC. This codes for CASSLGGDNEQFF. Drawing the rest from reference TRBV5-4 and TRBJ2-1, the complete variable domain is ETGVTQSPTHLIKTRGQQVTLRCSSQSGHNTVSWYQQALGQGPQFIFQYYREEENGRGNFPPRFSGLQFPNYSSELNVNALELDDSALYLCASSLGGDNEQFFGPGTRLTVL.

Concerning this clonotype itself: A read error may account for a junction end that differs from germline. V is TRBV2 and J is TRBJ1-3, with 7 bases that match TRBD1. Germline loops: CDR1 SNHLY, CDR2 FYNNEI. The CDR3 has 10 residues. CDR3 DNA sequence: TGTGCCAGCAGGCGGGACAGCTCGCATTTT. Encoded protein: CASRRDSSHF.

The J gene is TRBJ2-7, the V gene TRBV5-4, with 11 bases matching TRBD2. The length of the CDR3 is 15 residues. Germline assignment: CDR1 SGHNT and CDR2 YYREEE (reference sequence). Germline trimming cut 4 bases from V and 4 bases from J; bases unmatched to any gene: 7. The CDR3 coding sequence is TGTGCCAGCAGCCATACCGGGACTAGCGGATACGAGCAGTACTTC. Translating it yields CASSHTGTSGYEQYF.

V is TRBV12-3 or TRBV12-4 and J is TRBJ1-1, with a possible D match to TRBD1 (5 bases). V lost 8 bases and J 3 bases, leaving 19 bases between the germline ends. The CDR3 sequence is 15 residues long. In DNA form, the CDR3 reads TGTGCCAGCGACCGGGGCCTATCTAGGGACACTGAAGCTTTCTTT. As protein: CASDRGLSRDTEAFF.

The V gene is TRBV3-1, the J gene TRBJ2-5; D is undetermined. V was clipped by 1 base and J by 4 bases, with 16 bases between them. Germline V lookup: CDR1 LGHDT, CDR2 YNNKEL (reference sequence). CDR3 size: 16 residues. The CDR3 reads CASSQGSGLKSETQYF. The CDR3 coding sequence is TGTGCCAGCAGCCAAGGATCCGGTCTGAAATCAGAGACCCAGTACTTC.

The genes are TRBV7-2 and TRBJ1-1; D unresolved. CDR3 length equals 13 residues. V lost 8 bases and J lost 5, with 15 bases in between. CDR1 is SGHTA and CDR2 is FQGNSA in the germline V gene. The CDR3 here is CASGPWVRTEAFF. Written as DNA, the CDR3 is TGTGCCAGCGGACCCTGGGTGAGGACTGAAGCTTTCTTT.

The rearrangement joins TRBV5-1 to TRBJ1-2; D is uncertain. The V end was cut by 4 bases, the J end by 5 bases, with 24 bases between. This CDR3 contains 17 residues. Germline V gene data show CDR1 as SGHRS and CDR2 as YFSETQ. CDR3 sequence (DNA): TGCGCCAGCAGCCCGAGGGCCAGCAGCTCAGCCCTTTATGGCTACACCTTC. This gives the protein CASSPRASSSALYGYTF.

The J gene is TRBJ2-5, the V gene TRBV28; no definite D call. Trimming pared 5 bases from V and 3 bases from J, leaving 10 bases between. The CDR3 runs to 13 residues. Germline-derived CDR1 and CDR2 are MDHEN and SYDVKM. The chain's CDR3 is CASSPQSKETQYF. DNA for the CDR3: TGTGCCAGCAGTCCCCAAAGCAAAGAGACCCAGTACTTC.

The chain employs TRBV27 and TRBJ2-2, with D perhaps matching TRBD2 (5 bases). The CDR3 is made up of 15 amino acids. V lost 8 bases and J lost 5, with 18 bases in between. CDR1 and CDR2 (germline): MNHEY, SMNVEV (reference sequence). CDR3 protein: CASGFDWRSTGELFF. The CDR3 DNA follows: TGTGCCAGCGGATTTGATTGGAGGTCGACCGGGGAGCTGTTTTTT.

V gene TRBV24-1 combines with J gene TRBJ2-2; D uncertain. The CDR3 totals 14 residues. V lost 6 bases, J lost 3 bases, and 10 bases lay in between. The V gene's germline CDR1 is KGHDR and CDR2 SFDVKD. The CDR3 sequence: CATSSPDHTGELFF. The CDR3 DNA is TGTGCCACCAGTTCCCCGGATCACACCGGGGAGCTGTTTTTT.

The chain combines TRBV30 with TRBJ2-1; no clear D gene. Looked up from germline, CDR1 is GTSNPN and CDR2 is SVGIG (reference sequence). V was trimmed by 4 bases and J by 9 bases, leaving 19 bases between them. CDR3 length equals 14 residues. The CDR3 protein is CAWNPTFGVPEQFF. CDR3 nucleotide sequence: TGTGCCTGGAACCCAACGTTTGGGGTCCCTGAGCAGTTCTTC.

The genes are TRBV29-1 and TRBJ2-3; D is unresolved. V shed 7 bases and J shed 5 bases, with 10 bases lying between them. CDR3 length: 11 amino acids. In germline, CDR1 is SQVTM, CDR2 ANQGSEA. The CDR3 coding sequence is TGCAGCGAATCTCTTGGAGATACGCAGTATTTT. It specifies CSESLGDTQYF.

The chain uses TRBV20-1 and TRBJ2-6; D uncertain. CDR1 is DFQATT, CDR2 SNEGSKA, per germline (reference sequence). CDR3 length equals 15 residues. The V end lost 5 bases, the J end lost 0 bases, and 11 bases lay between the germline ends. The CDR3 DNA reads as TGCAGTGCTTCTCAAGCTTACTCTGGGGCCAACGTCCTGACTTTC. Translation gives CSASQAYSGANVLTF.

The chain is built from TRBV20-1 and TRBJ2-7; either TRBD1 or TRBD2 may fit D (5 bases each). In germline, CDR1 is DFQATT, CDR2 SNEGSKA (reference sequence). This CDR3 is 13 amino acids long. V dropped 4 bases and J dropped 2 bases, with 12 bases sitting between them. CDR3: CSAISGDPYEQYF. CDR3 in DNA: TGCAGTGCTATCTCCGGGGACCCCTACGAGCAGTACTTC.

The rearrangement uses TRBV20-1 and TRBJ2-7, with 9 bases lining up with TRBD1. V lost 5 bases and J lost 3; bases outside the gene matches: 5. CDR3 length: 13 amino acids. Per the germline V gene, CDR1 is DFQATT and CDR2 is SNEGSKA (reference sequence). This CDR3 is CSARRDRDYEQYF. DNA for the CDR3: TGCAGTGCTCGAAGGGACAGGGACTACGAGCAGTACTTC.

The chain combines TRBV19 with TRBJ1-1; D unclear. CDR3 size: 14 residues. Germline CDR1 LNHDA, CDR2 SQIVND (reference sequence). With 2 bases removed from V and 7 bases from J, the gap between germline ends came to 14 bases. The CDR3 nucleotides read TGTGCCAGTAGTATAAGGGAGGGCGTCGGTGAAGCTTTCTTT. This translates into CASSIREGVGEAFF.

J is TRBJ2-7 and V is TRBV27; D is uncertain. Germline CDR1 reads MNHEY; CDR2 reads SMNVEV (reference sequence). Trimming stripped 0 bases from V and 2 bases from J, with 11 bases between. This CDR3 is built from 15 residues. The CDR3 DNA sequence: TGTGCCAGCAGTTTATCAGTTGGTGACACCTACGAGCAGTACTTC. It yields the protein CASSLSVGDTYEQYF.

The rearrangement uses TRBV3-1 and TRBJ2-4; TRBD1 might be the D (6 bases). This CDR3 spans 17 amino acids. V was pared by 6 bases and J by 0 bases, with 18 bases between. CDR1 and CDR2 from the germline V gene are LGHDT and YNNKEL (reference sequence). CDR3 nucleotide sequence: TGTGCCAGCAGTCATTCGGACAGTAGACTAGCCAAAAACATTCAGTACTTC. Protein product: CASSHSDSRLAKNIQYF.

The chain recombines TRBV20-1 with TRBJ2-6; unclear D gene. The ends were cut back, 3 bases at V and 4 bases at J, with 19 bases in the middle. CDR1 is DFQATT, CDR2 SNEGSKA, per germline (reference sequence). This CDR3 comprises 17 residues. The CDR3 nucleotides read TGCAGTGCTAGTGAGATAGGCAGCAGGCCCGGGGCCAACGTCCTGACTTTC. It codes for CSASEIGSRPGANVLTF.